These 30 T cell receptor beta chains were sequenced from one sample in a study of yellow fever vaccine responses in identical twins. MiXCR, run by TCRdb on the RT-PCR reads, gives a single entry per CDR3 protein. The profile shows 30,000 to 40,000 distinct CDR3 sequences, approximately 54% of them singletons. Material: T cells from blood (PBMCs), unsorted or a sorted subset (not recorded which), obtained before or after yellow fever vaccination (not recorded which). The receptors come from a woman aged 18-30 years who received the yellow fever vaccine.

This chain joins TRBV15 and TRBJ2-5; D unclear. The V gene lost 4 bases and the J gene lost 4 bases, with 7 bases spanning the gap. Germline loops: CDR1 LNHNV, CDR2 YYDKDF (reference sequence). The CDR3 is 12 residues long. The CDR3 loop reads CATSTLTETQYF. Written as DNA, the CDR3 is TGTGCCACCAGCACTTTGACAGAGACCCAGTACTTC.

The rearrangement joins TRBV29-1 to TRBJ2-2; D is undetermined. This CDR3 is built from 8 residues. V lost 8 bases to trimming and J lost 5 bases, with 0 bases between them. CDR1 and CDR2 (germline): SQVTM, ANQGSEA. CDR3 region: CSTGELFF. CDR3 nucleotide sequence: TGCAGCACCGGGGAGCTGTTTTTT.

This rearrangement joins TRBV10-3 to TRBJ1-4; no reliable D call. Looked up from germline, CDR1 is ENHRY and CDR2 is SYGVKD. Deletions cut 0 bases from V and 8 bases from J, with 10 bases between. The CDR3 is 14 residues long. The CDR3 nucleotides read TGTGCCATCAGTGAGTCAGGAGGACGGGAAAAACTGTTTTTT. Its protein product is CAISESGGREKLFF.

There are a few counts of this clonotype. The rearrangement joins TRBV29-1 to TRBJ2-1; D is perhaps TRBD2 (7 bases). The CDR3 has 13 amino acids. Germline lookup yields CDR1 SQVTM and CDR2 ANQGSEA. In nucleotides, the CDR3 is TGCTCAGGCCGGGGGGCGACCTACAATGAGCAGTTCTTC. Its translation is CSGRGATYNEQFF.

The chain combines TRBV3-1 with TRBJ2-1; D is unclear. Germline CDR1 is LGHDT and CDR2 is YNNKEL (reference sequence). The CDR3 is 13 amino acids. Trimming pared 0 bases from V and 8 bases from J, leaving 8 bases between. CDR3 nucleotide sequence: TGTGCCAGCAGCCAAGATGGTTCCGATGAGCAGTTCTTC. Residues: CASSQDGSDEQFF.

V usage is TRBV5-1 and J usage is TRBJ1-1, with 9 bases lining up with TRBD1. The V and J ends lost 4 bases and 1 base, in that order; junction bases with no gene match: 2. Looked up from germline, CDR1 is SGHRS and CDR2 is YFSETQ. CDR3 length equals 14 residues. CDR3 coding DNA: TGCGCCAGCAGCAGGGACAGGGCGAACACTGAAGCTTTCTTT. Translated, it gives CASSRDRANTEAFF.

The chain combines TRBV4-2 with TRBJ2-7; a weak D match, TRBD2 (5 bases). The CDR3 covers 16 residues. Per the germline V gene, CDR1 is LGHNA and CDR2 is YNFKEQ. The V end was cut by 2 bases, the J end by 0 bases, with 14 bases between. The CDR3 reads CASSQIEGTSSYEQYF. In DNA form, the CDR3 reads TGTGCCAGCAGCCAAATAGAGGGAACTAGCTCCTACGAGCAGTACTTC.

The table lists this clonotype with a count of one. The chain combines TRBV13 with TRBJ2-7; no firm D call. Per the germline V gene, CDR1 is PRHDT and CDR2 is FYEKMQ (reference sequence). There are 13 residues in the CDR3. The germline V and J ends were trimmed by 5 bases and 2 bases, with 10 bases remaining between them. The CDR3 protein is CASSAPGTYEQYV. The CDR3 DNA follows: TGTGCCAGCAGCGCCCCAGGAACCTACGAGCAGTACGTC.

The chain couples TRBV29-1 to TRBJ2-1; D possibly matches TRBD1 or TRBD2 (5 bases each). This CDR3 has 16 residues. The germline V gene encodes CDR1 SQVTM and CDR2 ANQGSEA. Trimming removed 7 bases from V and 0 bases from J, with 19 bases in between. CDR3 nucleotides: TGCAGCGCCCTAGACCGGGACCGTAGCTCCTACAATGAGCAGTTCTTC. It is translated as CSALDRDRSSYNEQFF.

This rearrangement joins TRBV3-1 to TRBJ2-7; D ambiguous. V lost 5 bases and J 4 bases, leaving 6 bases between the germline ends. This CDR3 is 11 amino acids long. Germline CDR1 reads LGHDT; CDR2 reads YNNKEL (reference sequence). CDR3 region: CASSRRYEQYF. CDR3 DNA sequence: TGTGCCAGCAGCAGGCGTTACGAGCAGTACTTC.

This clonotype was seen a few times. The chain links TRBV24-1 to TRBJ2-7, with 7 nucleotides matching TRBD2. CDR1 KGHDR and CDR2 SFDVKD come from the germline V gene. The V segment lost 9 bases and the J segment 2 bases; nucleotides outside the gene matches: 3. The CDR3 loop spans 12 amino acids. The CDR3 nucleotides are TGTGCCACCCGGGACTACCCCTACGAGCAGTACGTC. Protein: CATRDYPYEQYV.

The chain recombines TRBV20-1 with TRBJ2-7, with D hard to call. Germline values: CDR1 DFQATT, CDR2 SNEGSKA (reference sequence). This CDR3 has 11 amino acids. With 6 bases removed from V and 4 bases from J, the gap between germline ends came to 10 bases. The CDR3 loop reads CSASQEYEQYF. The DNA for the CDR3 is TGCAGTGCCTCCCAGGAGTACGAGCAGTACTTC.

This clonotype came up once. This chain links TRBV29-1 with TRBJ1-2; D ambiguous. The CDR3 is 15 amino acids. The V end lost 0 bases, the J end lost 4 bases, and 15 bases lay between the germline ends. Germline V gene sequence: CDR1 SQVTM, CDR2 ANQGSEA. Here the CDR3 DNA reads TGCAGCGTTGAAGATCCGGACCTAGGAACCTATGGCTACACCTTC. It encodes CSVEDPDLGTYGYTF.

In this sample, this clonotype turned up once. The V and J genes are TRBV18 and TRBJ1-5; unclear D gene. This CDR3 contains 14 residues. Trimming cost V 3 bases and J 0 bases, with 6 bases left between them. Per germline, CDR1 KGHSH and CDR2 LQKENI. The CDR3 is CASSPSGSNQPQHF. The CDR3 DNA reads TGTGCCAGCTCACCTTCCGGTAGCAATCAGCCCCAGCATTTT.

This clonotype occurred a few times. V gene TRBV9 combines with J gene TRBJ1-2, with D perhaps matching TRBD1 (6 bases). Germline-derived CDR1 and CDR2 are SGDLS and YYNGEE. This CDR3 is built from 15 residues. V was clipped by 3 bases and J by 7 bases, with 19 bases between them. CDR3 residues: CASSAWDKVPGGYTF. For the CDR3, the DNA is TGTGCCAGCAGCGCCTGGGACAAGGTCCCGGGTGGCTACACCTTC.

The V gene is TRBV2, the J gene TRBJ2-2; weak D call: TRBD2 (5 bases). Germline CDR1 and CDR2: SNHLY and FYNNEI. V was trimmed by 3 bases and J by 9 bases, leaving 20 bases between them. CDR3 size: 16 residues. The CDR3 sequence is CASSEGLGIGTWELFF. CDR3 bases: TGTGCCAGCAGTGAGGGTCTCGGGATTGGTACCTGGGAGCTGTTTTTT.

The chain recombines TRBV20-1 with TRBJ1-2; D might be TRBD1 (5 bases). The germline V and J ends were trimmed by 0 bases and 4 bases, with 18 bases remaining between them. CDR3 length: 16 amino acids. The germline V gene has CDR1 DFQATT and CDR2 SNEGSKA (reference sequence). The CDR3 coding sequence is TGCAGTGCTAGAGATCAGAGACAGACAAACACCTATGGCTACACCTTC. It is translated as CSARDQRQTNTYGYTF.

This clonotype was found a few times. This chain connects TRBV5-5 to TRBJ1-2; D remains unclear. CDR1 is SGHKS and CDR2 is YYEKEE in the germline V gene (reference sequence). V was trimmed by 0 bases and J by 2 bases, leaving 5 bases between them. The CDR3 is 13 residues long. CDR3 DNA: TGTGCCAGCAGCTTGGAGGGAAACTATGGCTACACCTTC. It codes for CASSLEGNYGYTF.

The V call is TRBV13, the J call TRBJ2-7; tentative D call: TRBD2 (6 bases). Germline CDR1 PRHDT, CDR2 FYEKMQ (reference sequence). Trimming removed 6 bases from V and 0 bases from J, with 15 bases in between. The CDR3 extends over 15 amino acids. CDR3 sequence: CASRHSGDGSYEQYF. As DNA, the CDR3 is TGTGCCAGCAGGCATAGCGGAGACGGCTCCTACGAGCAGTACTTC.

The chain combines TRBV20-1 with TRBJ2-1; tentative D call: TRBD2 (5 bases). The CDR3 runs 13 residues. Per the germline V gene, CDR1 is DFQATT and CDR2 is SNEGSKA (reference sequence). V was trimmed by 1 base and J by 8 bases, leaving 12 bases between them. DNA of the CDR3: TGCAGTGCTAGAGGGCTCAAGAGGGATGAGCAGTTCTTC. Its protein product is CSARGLKRDEQFF.

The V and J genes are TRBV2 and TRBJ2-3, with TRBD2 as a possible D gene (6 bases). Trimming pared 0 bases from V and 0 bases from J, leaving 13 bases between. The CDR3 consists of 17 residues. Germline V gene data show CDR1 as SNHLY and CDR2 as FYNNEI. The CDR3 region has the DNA TGTGCCAGCAGTGAAGCAATGCTAGCGAGGAGCACAGATACGCAGTATTTT. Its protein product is CASSEAMLARSTDTQYF.

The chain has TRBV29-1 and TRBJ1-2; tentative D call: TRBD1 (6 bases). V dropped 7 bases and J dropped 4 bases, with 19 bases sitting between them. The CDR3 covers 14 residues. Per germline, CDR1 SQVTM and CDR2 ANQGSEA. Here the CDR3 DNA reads TGCAGCGGCGGAACAGGGTCTCATTCCTATGGCTACACCTTC. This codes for CSGGTGSHSYGYTF.

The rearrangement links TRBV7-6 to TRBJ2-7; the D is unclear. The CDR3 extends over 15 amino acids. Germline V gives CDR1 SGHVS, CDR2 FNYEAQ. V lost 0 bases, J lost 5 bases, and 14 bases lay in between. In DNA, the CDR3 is TGTGCCAGCAGCTTAGCCTTGGTAGGTGTCCACGAGCAGTACTTC. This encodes CASSLALVGVHEQYF.

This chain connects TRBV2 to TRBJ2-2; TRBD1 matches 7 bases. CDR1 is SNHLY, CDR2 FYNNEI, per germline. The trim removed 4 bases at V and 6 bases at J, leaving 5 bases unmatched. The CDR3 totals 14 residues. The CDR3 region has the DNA TGTGCCAGCAGTGGCTCAGGGGGTTCCGGGGAGCTGTTTTTT. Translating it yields CASSGSGGSGELFF.

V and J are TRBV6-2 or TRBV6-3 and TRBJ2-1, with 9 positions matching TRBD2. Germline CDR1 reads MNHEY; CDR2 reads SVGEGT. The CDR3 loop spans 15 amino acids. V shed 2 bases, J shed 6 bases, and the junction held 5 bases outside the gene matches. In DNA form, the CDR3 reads TGTGCCAGCAGTTACGGGCGGGGGGGCCTCAATGAGCAGTTCTTC. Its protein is CASSYGRGGLNEQFF.

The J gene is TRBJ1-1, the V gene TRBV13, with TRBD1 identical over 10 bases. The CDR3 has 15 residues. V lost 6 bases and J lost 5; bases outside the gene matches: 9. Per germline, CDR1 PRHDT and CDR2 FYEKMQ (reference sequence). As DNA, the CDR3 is TGTGCCAGCAGGCCACTGGACAGGGGGGGTACTGAAGCTTTCTTT. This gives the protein CASRPLDRGGTEAFF. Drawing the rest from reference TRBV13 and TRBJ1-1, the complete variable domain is AAGVIQSPRHLIKEKRETATLKCYPIPRHDTVYWYQQGPGQDPQFLISFYEKMQSDKGSIPDRFSAQQFSDYHSELNMSSLELGDSALYFCASRPLDRGGTEAFFGQGTRLTVV.

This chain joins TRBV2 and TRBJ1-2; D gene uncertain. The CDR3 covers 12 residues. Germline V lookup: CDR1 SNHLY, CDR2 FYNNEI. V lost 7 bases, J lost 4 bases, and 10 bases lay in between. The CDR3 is CASIGSVYGYTF. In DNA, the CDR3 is TGTGCCAGCATAGGATCGGTCTATGGCTACACCTTC.

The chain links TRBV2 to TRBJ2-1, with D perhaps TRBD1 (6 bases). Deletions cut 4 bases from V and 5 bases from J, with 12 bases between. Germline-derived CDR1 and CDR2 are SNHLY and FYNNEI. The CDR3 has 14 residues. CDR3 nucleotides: TGTGCCAGCAGTGGATGGGGGCGGAACAATGAGCAGTTCTTC. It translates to CASSGWGRNNEQFF. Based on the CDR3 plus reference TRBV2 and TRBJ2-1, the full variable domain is EPEVTQTPSHQVTQMGQEVILRCVPISNHLYFYWYRQILGQKVEFLVSFYNNEISEKSEIFDDQFSVERPDGSNFTLKIRSTKLEDSAMYFCASSGWGRNNEQFFGPGTRLTVL.

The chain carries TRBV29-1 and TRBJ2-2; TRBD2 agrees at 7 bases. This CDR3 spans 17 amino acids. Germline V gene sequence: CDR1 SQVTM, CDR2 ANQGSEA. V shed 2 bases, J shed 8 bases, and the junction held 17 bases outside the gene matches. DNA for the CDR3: TGCAGCGTTGAATCCCCACTGCGCGGGGGAAGGACAGGGGAGCTGTTTTTT. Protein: CSVESPLRGGRTGELFF.

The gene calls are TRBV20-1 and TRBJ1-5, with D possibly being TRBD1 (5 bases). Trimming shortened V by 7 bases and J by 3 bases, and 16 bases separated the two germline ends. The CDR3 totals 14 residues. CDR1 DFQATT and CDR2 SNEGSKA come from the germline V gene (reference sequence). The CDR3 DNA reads TGCAGTGGTCTTTCTGACAGCATCAATCAGCCCCAGCATTTT. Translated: CSGLSDSINQPQHF.